This paragraph covers one TCR beta chain sequence. This entry is derived from a study of blood T cell repertoires in COVID-19. Study in general: The United States, Italy and Spain supplied acute and convalescent COVID-19 samples. T cells, B-cell-depleted T cells, or PBMCs provided the cDNA or gDNA that served as material.

This CDR3 comprises 18 residues. The germline gives CDR1 KGHDR, CDR2 SFDVKD. V lost 4 bases, J lost 5 bases, and 23 bases lay in between. Some clones are missing from TCRdb's copy, which holds only in-frame ones; the method was immunoSEQ multiplex PCR. Of about 200,000 clones detected, about 78% appear once; the ten largest clones hold 4.5% to 7%. Material: peripheral blood. The source is a woman aged 70-85 years with acute or convalescent COVID-19. The rearrangement links TRBV24-1 to TRBJ2-1; possible D gene TRBD2, 6 bases. CDR3 coding DNA: TGTGCCACCAGTGAATTCAAGCCGGGAGCTAGGCTAAACAATGAGCAGTTCTTC. Residues: CATSEFKPGARLNNEQFF.